This T cell receptor (beta chain) is from a study of CD8 T cells in Susac syndrome. Findings of the study overall: The study conceded that its TCR sequencing and HLA analysis involved relatively few individuals.

Roughly 0.45 to 1 ug RNA was reverse transcribed with random hexamers. Each CDR3 protein gets one entry after TCRdb re-called the immunoSEQ multiplex PCR reads with MiXCR. The table shows around 170,000 distinct CDR3 sequences, with approximately 96% occurring only once. Details on this clonotype: Its antigen remains unknown.

The TCR comes from a human donor with Susac syndrome. The sequencing sample was made of CD4+ T cells from PBMCs.

As DNA, the CDR3 is TGTGCCAGCAGCACCGGGACGGCGCAGGGCTATGGCTACACCTTC. It specifies CASSTGTAQGYGYTF. This chain uses TRBV9 with TRBJ1-2, with D tentatively TRBD1 (5 bases). Trimming removed 4 bases at V and 4 bases at J, with 17 bases between. This CDR3 is 15 amino acids long. Germline values: CDR1 SGDLS, CDR2 YYNGEE.